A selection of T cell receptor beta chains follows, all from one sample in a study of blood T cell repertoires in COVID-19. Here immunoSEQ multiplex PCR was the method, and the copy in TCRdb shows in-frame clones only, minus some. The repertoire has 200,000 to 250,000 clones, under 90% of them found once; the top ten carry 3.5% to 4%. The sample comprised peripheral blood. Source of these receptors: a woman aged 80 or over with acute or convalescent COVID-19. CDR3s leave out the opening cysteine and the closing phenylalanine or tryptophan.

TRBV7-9,ASSLADSGYT
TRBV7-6,ASSLALAGGWETQY
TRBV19,ATRGGWNYGYT
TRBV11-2,ASSLITERQGAYEQY
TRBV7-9,ASSLTGGKGNEQF
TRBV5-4,ASSSGTGYTGELF
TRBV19,ASLLSGANVLT
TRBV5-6,ASSLFNRGLYNEQF
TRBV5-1,ASSEDWTDTQY
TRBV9,ASSVEPTGGNEQF
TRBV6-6,ASSRTEYSNQPQH
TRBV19,ASSIQGNDQPQH
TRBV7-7,ASSRTTGFGQETQY
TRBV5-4,ASSLGQGTTGELF
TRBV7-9,ASSLVLPYEQY
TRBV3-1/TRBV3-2,ASSPSGGRSYEQY
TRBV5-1,ASSLVTAVGAGEQY
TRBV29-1,SVTRDRGRNEQF
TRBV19,ASSSPAGANTEAF
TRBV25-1,ASSEWAAGRGIEKLF
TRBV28,ASRRTGDYGYT
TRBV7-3,ASSPGGQGVGYT
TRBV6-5,ASRPGTGSQPQH
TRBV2,ASSDRTGDEPYNEQF
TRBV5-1,ASSSPGSNTEAF
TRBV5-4,ASSLGLGGPQETQY
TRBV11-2,ASSLSPQGNEQF
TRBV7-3,ASSSVGLAGGITDTQY
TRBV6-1,ASSELGRGRENYGYT
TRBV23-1,ASSQPPGQGTNSPLH
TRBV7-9,ASSLSSYEQY
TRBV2,ASSERQEGEQY
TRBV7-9,ASSRDSQLKAF
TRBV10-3,ATMGQSSGNTIY
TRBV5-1,ASSGTSGGPHLGEQF
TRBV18,ASSREDSNQPQH
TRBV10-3,ATWTGLVSYNEQF
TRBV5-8,ASSSPGYGYT
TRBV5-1,ASSLASGGTDTQY
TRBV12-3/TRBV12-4,ASSRQGAYGYT
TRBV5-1,ASSFDGGRETQY
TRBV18,ASSPRGGSNEKLF
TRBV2,ASSDQVFAGNTIY
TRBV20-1,SASAADTQY
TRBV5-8,ASSWRRARETQY
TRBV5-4,ASSFERRRSSYEQY
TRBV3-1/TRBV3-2,ASRGTNSPLH
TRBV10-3,AISDGSYNEQF
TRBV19,ASSSQLSNQPQH
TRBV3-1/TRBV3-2,ASSFWATGELF
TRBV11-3,ASSIRQGANYGYT
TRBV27,ASSLSGQGTLH
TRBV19,ASQGARGNYGYT
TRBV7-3,ASSLTRQRTTDTQY
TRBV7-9,ASSLRGNTEAF
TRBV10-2,ASSDPHGTEYGYT
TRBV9,ASSVAGAGGNTIY
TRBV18,ASSPVGQPSNSPLH
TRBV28,ASSGLEGALGNQPQH